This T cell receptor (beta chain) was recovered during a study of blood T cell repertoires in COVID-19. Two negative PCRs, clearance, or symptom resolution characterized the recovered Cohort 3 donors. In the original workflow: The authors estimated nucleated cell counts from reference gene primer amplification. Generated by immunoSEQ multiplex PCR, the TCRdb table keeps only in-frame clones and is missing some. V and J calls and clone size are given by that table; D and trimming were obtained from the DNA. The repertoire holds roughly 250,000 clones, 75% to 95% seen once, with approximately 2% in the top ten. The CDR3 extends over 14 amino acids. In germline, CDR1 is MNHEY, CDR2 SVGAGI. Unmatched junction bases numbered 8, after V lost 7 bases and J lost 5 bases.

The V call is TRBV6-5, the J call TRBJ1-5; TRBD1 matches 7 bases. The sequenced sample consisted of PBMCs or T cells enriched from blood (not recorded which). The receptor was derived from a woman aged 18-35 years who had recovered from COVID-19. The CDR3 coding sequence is TGTGCCAGCAAAACAGGGGTCCAGTATCAGCCCCAGCATTTT. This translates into CASKTGVQYQPQHF.